The T cell receptor beta chain under discussion was sequenced for a study of shared clonotypes between healthy human individuals. General study points: Non-shared clonotypes displayed generation probabilities falling below those of clonotypes present in all four donors.

Germline V gene lookup returns CDR1 KGHSH and CDR2 LQKENI. J was trimmed by 0 bases and V by 3 bases; bases with no gene match: 5. The CDR3 is 15 amino acids. Several immunoSEQ plates held equal portions of the genomic DNA taken from each subset. Clones were read by immunoSEQ multiplex PCR, and TCRdb kept only the in-frame ones, dropping some. The repertoire holds about 770,000 clones, about two thirds seen once, with under 2% in the top ten. As for this clone: Antigen: not known.

This receptor was obtained from a woman younger than 45 in good health. The chain uses TRBV18 and TRBJ2-7; 7 bases align to TRBD2. The material sequenced was memory CD4+ T cells sorted from blood. Subset here: CD45RA-negative fraction. The CDR3 nucleotides are TGTGCCAGCTCACCGCAGACTAGCCGCTCCTACGAGCAGTACTTC. Its translation is CASSPQTSRSYEQYF. The complete variable domain, with remaining parts taken from reference TRBV18 and TRBJ2-7, reads NAGVMQNPRHLVRRRGQEARLRCSPMKGHSHVYWYRQLPEEGLKFMVYLQKENIIDESGMPKERFSAEFPKEGPSILRIQQVVRGDSAAYFCASSPQTSRSYEQYFGPGTRLTVT.